This TCR beta chain is from a study of T cell clonality in common variable immunodeficiency. This clone occurred many times. The antigen is undetermined. The read halts 3 residues ahead of the CDR3 end, with the missing end drawn from the germline J gene. The CDR3 contains 15 residues. The ends were cut back, 4 bases at V and 0 bases at J, with 15 bases in the middle. CDR1 is DFQATT and CDR2 is SNEGSKA in the germline V gene (reference sequence). Here immunoSEQ multiplex PCR was the method, and the copy in TCRdb shows in-frame clones only, minus some. The record shows about 42,000 clones for this sample, with no singletons present. Study-level results: Compared with healthy controls, CVID subjects showed increased TCRbeta clonality, mostly in about a third.

The origin of this receptor is a person aged 18 to 75 in good health. The specimen sequenced was peripheral blood mononuclear cells. The V call is TRBV20-1, the J call TRBJ1-1; a possible D gene is TRBD1 (6 bases). The part of the CDR3 DNA that was read is TGCAGTGCTATTAGCCAGGGGACTATGAACACTGAA. Translated: CSAISQGTMNTE. The full CDR3 protein reads CSAISQGTMNTEAFF.